The 15 T cell receptor beta chains reported below all come from one sample, sequenced in a study of shared clonotypes between healthy human individuals (dated by TCRdb to about 2020). Libraries were prepared through the immunoSEQ multiplex PCR assay. Held by TCRdb, this immuneACCESS table contains in-frame sequences only and omits some clones. Under half of the omission traces to an unresolved V gene where checked; the cause of the rest is unknown. This sample is represented by roughly 650,000 clones; more than 95% of them were singletons. The ten largest account for approximately 0.057% of the sample. Material: naive CD4+ T cells sorted from blood. Sample cell subset or site, as interpreted from the label and publication: CD45RA+ positively selected. The origin of the receptors is a woman in her 30s in good health.

The chain joins TRBV10-3 to TRBJ2-1, with D hard to call. Germline V gene data show CDR1 as ENHRY and CDR2 as SYGVKD. V shed 2 bases and J shed 6 bases, with 11 bases lying between them. The CDR3 is 14 residues long. This chain's CDR3 is CAISEIQLTNEQFF. CDR3 coding DNA: TGTGCCATCAGTGAGATACAGCTAACCAATGAGCAGTTCTTC.

This clone was recorded once. The rearrangement uses TRBV7-8 and TRBJ2-1; 8 bases are shared with TRBD2. This CDR3 spans 14 amino acids. Germline CDR1 and CDR2: SGHVS and FQNEAQ. The V and J ends lost 8 bases and 8 bases, in that order; junction bases with no gene match: 11. The CDR3 is CASCEWGLVYEQFF. CDR3 bases: TGTGCCAGCTGCGAGTGGGGACTAGTTTATGAGCAGTTCTTC.

The V call is TRBV27, the J call TRBJ2-7; TRBD2 is a possible D gene (6 bases). Germline CDR1 reads MNHEY; CDR2 reads SMNVEV (reference sequence). The CDR3 covers 14 residues. The V end lost 6 bases, the J end lost 2 bases, and 14 bases lay between the germline ends. DNA for the CDR3: TGTGCCAGCAGGAAGGGACTTCCGACCTACGAGCAGTACTTC. It yields the protein CASRKGLPTYEQYF.

This chain connects TRBV28 to TRBJ1-1, with D unresolved. The CDR3 has 15 residues. Germline lookup yields CDR1 MDHEN and CDR2 SYDVKM. The V and J ends lost 4 bases and 2 bases respectively, with 14 bases between them. The CDR3 reads CASSSPDLRNTEAFF. The CDR3 DNA reads TGTGCCAGCAGTTCCCCAGATCTTAGAAACACTGAAGCTTTCTTT.

The chain couples TRBV20-1 to TRBJ2-5; D unresolved. Gene TRBJ2-7 matches the end of the DNA better, so the J call may be wrong. The CDR3 is made up of 11 amino acids. Germline V gene lookup returns CDR1 DFQATT and CDR2 SNEGSKA (reference sequence). The CDR3 DNA is TGCAGTGCCCCCCCTCCCAGCGAGCAGTACTTC. It is translated as CSAPPPSEQYF.

The chain carries TRBV4-1 and TRBJ1-5; D is uncertain. Germline CDR1 and CDR2: MGHRA and YSYEKL. V was pared by 4 bases and J by 0 bases, with 7 bases between. CDR3 length: 14 amino acids. The CDR3 is CASSPRGSNQPQHF. Written as DNA, the CDR3 is TGCGCCAGCAGCCCTCGGGGTAGCAATCAGCCCCAGCATTTT.

CDR3 in DNA: TGTGCCAGCAGCCAAGATCTCGGGACTAGAATCCACGAGCAGTACTTC. It codes for CASSQDLGTRIHEQYF. V is TRBV4-2 and J is TRBJ2-7; 8 nucleotides align to TRBD2. The CDR3 runs to 16 residues. V shed 0 bases and J 5 bases; nucleotides not matched to a gene: 9. Germline CDR1 reads LGHNA; CDR2 reads YNFKEQ.

The V call is TRBV11-3, the J call TRBJ2-7; a possible D gene is TRBD2 (6 bases). The CDR3 spans 18 residues. Deletions cut 4 bases from V and 2 bases from J, with 24 bases between. The V gene's germline CDR1 is SGHNT and CDR2 YENEEA. This CDR3 reads CASSSTFDKRVRAYEQYF. The CDR3 bases are TGTGCCAGCAGCTCGACGTTCGATAAGCGGGTCCGTGCCTACGAGCAGTACTTC.

This clone appeared once. The V and J genes are TRBV28 and TRBJ2-5; possibly TRBD1 for D (6 bases). Germline-derived CDR1 and CDR2 are MDHEN and SYDVKM. The CDR3 covers 16 residues. V lost 6 bases and J lost 5, with 22 bases in between. CDR3 sequence (DNA): TGTGCCAGCAGCGAACGTGAGGGGGTAATAAGGGAGACCCAGTACTTC. It specifies CASSEREGVIRETQYF.

This clone was detected only a few times. The chain recombines TRBV25-1 with TRBJ1-5; D is unresolved. Germline loops: CDR1 MGHDK, CDR2 SYGVNS. This CDR3 is 13 amino acids long. V was clipped by 3 bases and J by 3 bases, with 6 bases between them. The CDR3 protein is CASSDLNNQPQHF. The CDR3 DNA is TGTGCCAGCAGTGACTTAAACAATCAGCCCCAGCATTTT.

The rearrangement links TRBV28 to TRBJ2-1, with D possibly TRBD2 on 5 matching bases. The CDR3 is made up of 12 amino acids. Germline CDR1 and CDR2: MDHEN and SYDVKM. The V end lost 6 bases, the J end lost 7 bases, and 10 bases lay between the germline ends. The CDR3 DNA is TGTGCCAGCAGATCCTGGGAGAATGAGCAGTTCTTC. This encodes CASRSWENEQFF.

The V and J genes are TRBV7-2 and TRBJ2-5; 9 bases map to TRBD1. With V trimmed by 8 bases and J by 4 bases, 5 bases remained unmatched. The CDR3 has 13 amino acids. The germline CDR1 and CDR2 sequences are SGHTA and FQGNSA. The CDR3 loop reads CASGTGLGETQYF. As DNA, the CDR3 is TGTGCCAGCGGGACAGGGTTGGGAGAGACCCAGTACTTC.

This rearrangement joins TRBV15 to TRBJ2-1, with TRBD2 matching 7 bases. Germline V lookup: CDR1 LNHNV, CDR2 YYDKDF (reference sequence). V lost 2 bases to trimming and J lost 0 bases; unmatched junction nucleotides: 10. The CDR3 extends over 18 amino acids. CDR3 DNA: TGTGCCACCAGCAGATATCCCCCGGGGAGGGGCTCCTACAATGAGCAGTTCTTC. Residues: CATSRYPPGRGSYNEQFF.

The gene calls are TRBV2 and TRBJ2-5; 7 bases line up with TRBD2. CDR3 length: 13 amino acids. The trim removed 7 bases at V and 4 bases at J, leaving 6 bases unmatched. Per the germline V gene, CDR1 is SNHLY and CDR2 is FYNNEI. CDR3 DNA sequence: TGTGCCAGCATGAGCGGGACGGGAGAGACCCAGTACTTC. Translation: CASMSGTGETQYF. Full variable domain (missing parts from reference TRBV2 and TRBJ2-5): EPEVTQTPSHQVTQMGQEVILRCVPISNHLYFYWYRQILGQKVEFLVSFYNNEISEKSEIFDDQFSVERPDGSNFTLKIRSTKLEDSAMYFCASMSGTGETQYFGPGTRLLVL.

The V and J genes are TRBV15 and TRBJ2-4; D might be TRBD2 (5 bases). Germline loops: CDR1 LNHNV, CDR2 YYDKDF (reference sequence). The V and J ends lost 4 bases and 0 bases respectively, with 16 bases between them. The CDR3 is made up of 17 amino acids. CDR3 protein: CATSINDYLLAKNIQYF. In nucleotides, the CDR3 is TGTGCCACCAGCATAAACGACTACCTCCTAGCCAAAAACATTCAGTACTTC.